The sequence of this T cell receptor (beta chain) was determined in a study of blood T cell repertoires in COVID-19. The CDR3 is 19 amino acids. J was trimmed by 8 bases and V by 1 base; bases with no gene match: 20. Germline CDR1 SGDLS, CDR2 YYNGEE. The table came from immunoSEQ multiplex PCR; TCRdb's copy has only in-frame clones and leaves some out. The sample records 120,000 to 150,000 clones, roughly 89% being singletons. The sample taken for sequencing was peripheral blood. The chain is built from TRBV9 and TRBJ1-2, with 10 positions matching TRBD1. This receptor was obtained from a woman aged 40 to 50 with acute or convalescent COVID-19. The CDR3 protein is CASSVTGGYPGQGTFGYTF. The CDR3 coding sequence is TGTGCCAGCAGCGTAACTGGGGGGTACCCGGGACAGGGGACTTTCGGCTACACCTTC.